The 7 T cell receptor beta chains below all came from one sample that was sequenced in a study of T cell repertoires in cytomegalovirus infection. One entry per CDR3 protein results from TCRdb running MiXCR on the reads. The sample comprises fewer than 550,000 distinct CDR3 sequences, more than 15% of which are singletons, and more than 20% rests with the top ten. What was sequenced was CD8+ T cells from PBMCs. Every receptor here comes from a human donor in good health (CMV status not recorded). Some clones in this sample may be carry-over from other donors' samples.

The chain employs TRBV12-3 or TRBV12-4 and TRBJ2-7, with TRBD1 matching over 9 bases. Trimming at V came to 6 bases and at J to 7 bases, leaving 4 bases not matched to a gene. The CDR3 covers 12 residues. The CDR3 protein is CASRGQGLEQYF. As DNA, the CDR3 is TGTGCCAGCAGGGGACAGGGCTTGGAGCAGTACTTC.

On this clonotype itself: Germline and junction disagree at one end, which may indicate a read error. The CDR3 sequence: CARSYLYEQYF. Here the CDR3 DNA reads TGTGCCCGCAGTTATCTATACGAGCAGTACTTC. The chain links TRBV25-1 to TRBJ2-7; unclear D gene. This CDR3 region has 11 residues. CDR1 is MGHDK, CDR2 SYGVNS, per germline.

The V call is TRBV30, the J call TRBJ2-5, with 7 bases aligning to TRBD2. The V segment lost 2 bases and the J segment 2 bases; nucleotides outside the gene matches: 5. The CDR3 sequence is 14 residues long. Germline CDR1 GTSNPN, CDR2 SVGIG (reference sequence). The CDR3 spells CAWSTGLGQETQYF. The CDR3 DNA is TGTGCCTGGAGTACAGGACTAGGGCAAGAGACCCAGTACTTC.

There are many counts of this clonotype. The rearrangement joins TRBV19 to TRBJ2-7, with a weak D call TRBD2 (6 bases). Trimming stripped 5 bases from V and 4 bases from J, with 21 bases between. Germline values: CDR1 LNHDA, CDR2 SQIVND (reference sequence). The CDR3 contains 16 residues. CDR3: CASSADWVAGGYEQYF. The CDR3 DNA reads TGTGCCAGTAGTGCGGATTGGGTGGCCGGGGGATACGAGCAGTACTTC.

Remarks on this clonotype: This sequence may be a read error, since a much larger clone differs from it by one base. V usage is TRBV6-2 or TRBV6-3 and J usage is TRBJ2-1; 9 nucleotides align to TRBD2. CDR1 is MNHEY and CDR2 is SVGEGT in the germline V gene. This CDR3 contains 16 residues. CDR3 sequence (DNA): TGTGCCAGCAGTTACGAAAGTCTAGCGGGGAACAATGTGCAGTTCTTC. Translation gives CASSYESLAGNNVQFF.

This clonotype was seen ten or more times. The CDR3 DNA follows: TGTGCCAGCAGCTTAGCGAAGGGGGAGTCCTACAATGAGCAGTTCTTC. The encoded protein is CASSLAKGESYNEQFF. This chain joins TRBV7-6 and TRBJ2-1; TRBD1 might be the D (6 bases). This CDR3 spans 16 amino acids. Germline V gene data show CDR1 as SGHVS and CDR2 as FNYEAQ. V was trimmed by 0 bases and J by 1 base, leaving 10 bases between them. Supplemented by reference TRBV7-6 and TRBJ2-1, the full variable domain reads GAGVSQSPRYKVTKRGQDVALRCDPISGHVSLYWYRQALGQGPEFLTYFNYEAQQDKSGLPNDRFSAERPEGSISTLTIQRTEQRDSAMYRCASSLAKGESYNEQFFGPGTRLTVL.

This clonotype was counted at least ten times. J is TRBJ2-5 and V is TRBV4-1; TRBD2 is a possible D gene (6 bases). CDR3 length equals 14 residues. Germline CDR1 reads MGHRA; CDR2 reads YSYEKL. Trimming shortened V by 0 bases and J by 9 bases, and 14 bases separated the two germline ends. Here the CDR3 DNA reads TGCGCCAGCAGCCAAGAAGGCGGGGTGGGGCCCCAGTACTTC. Translation gives CASSQEGGVGPQYF.